Shown below are 24 T cell receptor beta chains from a single sample sequenced in a study of PD-1 blockade in classical Hodgkin lymphoma. The table came from immunoSEQ multiplex PCR; TCRdb's copy has only in-frame clones and leaves some out. The sample has 20,000 to 25,000 clones, approximately 71% seen once; the top ten hold 5% to 6%. Every single patient, without exception, relapsed after autologous stem cell transplantation, and brentuximab vedotin exposure varied. This sample comprised peripheral blood mononuclear cells (PBMCs), obtained at baseline. These receptors came from a human donor with classical Hodgkin lymphoma.

This chain joins TRBV19 and TRBJ2-3; maybe TRBD1 (5 bases). Germline loops: CDR1 LNHDA, CDR2 SQIVND (reference sequence). V lost 5 bases and J lost 3, with 15 bases in between. CDR3 length: 15 amino acids. The CDR3 DNA reads as TGTGCCAGTAGTGTAGCAGGGATAGCTACAGATACGCAGTATTTT. This gives the protein CASSVAGIATDTQYF.

This clone showed up just once. V gene TRBV6-6 combines with J gene TRBJ1-1, with no clear D. This CDR3 is built from 13 residues. V dropped 10 bases and J dropped 0 bases, with 12 bases sitting between them. Germline V CDR1 and CDR2: MNHNY, SVGAGI (reference sequence). The chain's CDR3 is CATARFVNTEAFF. The CDR3 nucleotides are TGTGCCACCGCAAGATTTGTGAACACTGAAGCTTTCTTT.

Sample share makes this clone medium-sized. This chain links TRBV6-5 with TRBJ2-3; D is possibly TRBD2 (6 bases). V was pared by 6 bases and J by 0 bases, with 10 bases between. This CDR3 spans 14 amino acids. CDR1 is MNHEY, CDR2 SVGAGI, per germline. The CDR3 bases are TGTGCCAGCAGGCGGGGTCTAAGCACAGATACGCAGTATTTT. Translated, it gives CASRRGLSTDTQYF.

CDR3 nucleotides: TGTGCCAGCAGCTTCCGGGACAGGGGGCAGTACGAGCAGTACTTC. It encodes CASSFRDRGQYEQYF. This chain uses TRBV9 with TRBJ2-7; 12 nucleotides match TRBD1. The CDR3 runs to 15 residues. CDR1 is SGDLS and CDR2 is YYNGEE in the germline V gene. V lost 4 bases, J lost 4 bases, and 6 bases stayed unmatched.

The chain combines TRBV7-9 with TRBJ1-1; D uncertain. Per germline, CDR1 SEHNR and CDR2 FQNEAQ (reference sequence). Trimming removed 5 bases from V and 3 bases from J, with 16 bases in between. This CDR3 spans 15 amino acids. In DNA, the CDR3 is TGTGCCAGCAGCGGGCAGAGGGTAGAGGACACTGAAGCTTTCTTT. Translation gives CASSGQRVEDTEAFF.

The chain couples TRBV7-2 to TRBJ2-7; unclear D gene. Per the germline V gene, CDR1 is SGHTA and CDR2 is FQGNSA. V was clipped by 1 base and J by 2 bases, with 9 bases between them. The CDR3 runs 14 residues. For the CDR3, the DNA is TGTGCCAGCAGCTTAGAGCACGGCCCCTACGAGCAGTACTTC. Translation: CASSLEHGPYEQYF.

This clone was observed a single time. The J gene is TRBJ2-7, the V gene TRBV15; tentatively, D is TRBD2 (6 bases). CDR1 is LNHNV and CDR2 is YYDKDF in the germline V gene (reference sequence). The CDR3 sequence is 14 residues long. V was shortened by 0 bases and J by 7 bases, with 13 bases between the two germline ends. The CDR3 here is CATSREREWGEQYF. CDR3 DNA: TGTGCCACCAGCAGAGAACGGGAGTGGGGGGAGCAGTACTTC.

The chain combines TRBV30 with TRBJ1-2; possibly TRBD1 for D (6 bases). The CDR3 length is 11 residues. The germline V gene has CDR1 GTSNPN and CDR2 SVGIG (reference sequence). The germline V and J ends were trimmed by 0 bases and 7 bases, with 6 bases remaining between them. The CDR3 reads CAWSVGGGYTF. The DNA for the CDR3 is TGTGCCTGGAGTGTAGGGGGTGGCTACACCTTC.

This clone appeared a few times. This chain joins TRBV4-1 and TRBJ2-2; a possible D gene is TRBD1 (6 bases). V lost 4 bases to trimming and J lost 3 bases, with 12 bases between them. The CDR3 is made up of 15 amino acids. Germline loops: CDR1 MGHRA, CDR2 YSYEKL. The CDR3 is CASSPRTEDTGELFF. The CDR3 nucleotides read TGCGCCAGCAGCCCAAGGACAGAAGACACCGGGGAGCTGTTTTTT.

V gene TRBV6-1 combines with J gene TRBJ1-2; TRBD1 might be the D (5 bases). V lost 7 bases and J lost 1, with 7 bases in between. This CDR3 has 12 residues. Germline V gives CDR1 MNHNS, CDR2 SASEGT. The CDR3 DNA follows: TGTGCCAGCACGACAGATAACTATGGCTACACCTTC. This encodes CASTTDNYGYTF.

This clone was recorded once. The chain couples TRBV5-4 to TRBJ1-4; perhaps TRBD1 as D (6 bases). V lost 5 bases and J 9 bases, leaving 14 bases between the germline ends. The germline gives CDR1 SGHNT, CDR2 YYREEE (reference sequence). The CDR3 contains 13 residues. CDR3 protein: CASRGGAGKKLFF. The CDR3 bases are TGTGCCAGCAGGGGGGGGGCAGGGAAAAAACTGTTTTTT.

V gene TRBV19 combines with J gene TRBJ1-5; D not resolved. The germline V gene has CDR1 LNHDA and CDR2 SQIVND (reference sequence). The germline V and J ends were trimmed by 2 bases and 9 bases, with 11 bases remaining between them. This CDR3 has 13 amino acids. This CDR3 is CASSISVSTPQHF. For the CDR3, the DNA is TGTGCCAGTAGTATATCCGTATCAACGCCCCAGCATTTT.

This chain links TRBV2 with TRBJ2-5, with D possibly TRBD1 on 7 matching bases. Trimming removed 11 bases from V and 1 base from J, with 14 bases in between. Germline CDR1 is SNHLY and CDR2 is FYNNEI. The CDR3 runs to 13 residues. CDR3 in amino acids: CAGRRGPQETQYF. The CDR3 nucleotides are TGTGCCGGGAGGAGGGGGCCCCAAGAGACCCAGTACTTC.

The rearrangement joins TRBV27 to TRBJ2-4, with 8 bases identical to TRBD1. The CDR3 has 18 residues. Germline V gene lookup returns CDR1 MNHEY and CDR2 SMNVEV (reference sequence). V was clipped by 3 bases and J by 4 bases; unmatched bases: 14. DNA of the CDR3: TGTGCCAGCAGTTTGTCAGCCCAAGGACAGGGTGGGAAAAACATTCAGTACTTC. It specifies CASSLSAQGQGGKNIQYF.

This chain connects TRBV9 to TRBJ2-3; D ambiguous. Trimming stripped 0 bases from V and 6 bases from J, with 5 bases between. The germline gives CDR1 SGDLS, CDR2 YYNGEE. This CDR3 contains 12 residues. The CDR3 nucleotides are TGTGCCAGCAGCGTAGAAGTGGATACGCAGTATTTT. This encodes CASSVEVDTQYF. The full variable domain, its missing parts supplied by reference TRBV9 and TRBJ2-3, is DSGVTQTPKHLITATGQRVTLRCSPRSGDLSVYWYQQSLDQGLQFLIQYYNGEERAKGNILERFSAQQFPDLHSELNLSSLELGDSALYFCASSVEVDTQYFGPGTRLTVL.

This CDR3 reads CASSFPTRGNTGELFF. The CDR3 nucleotides read TGTGCCAGCAGCTTCCCAACTAGGGGGAACACCGGGGAGCTGTTTTTT. The chain has TRBV4-2 and TRBJ2-2; perhaps D is TRBD1 or TRBD2 (5 bases each). The CDR3 is 16 amino acids. V was pared by 5 bases and J by 1 base, with 14 bases between. Per germline, CDR1 LGHNA and CDR2 YNFKEQ.

The chain couples TRBV28 to TRBJ1-2; 7 bases align to TRBD1. CDR3 length equals 15 residues. V gave up 4 bases and J gave up 0 bases; unmatched junction bases: 5. CDR1 is MDHEN and CDR2 is SYDVKM in the germline V gene. CDR3 protein: CASSSSGQANYGYTF. In nucleotides, the CDR3 is TGTGCCAGCAGTTCCTCTGGACAGGCTAACTATGGCTACACCTTC.

The chain has TRBV7-2 and TRBJ1-5; D gene ambiguous. Trimming took off 1 base at V and 6 bases at J, with 7 bases between the two ends. The germline CDR1 and CDR2 sequences are SGHTA and FQGNSA. This CDR3 has 13 residues. CDR3 coding DNA: TGTGCCAGCAGCTTAGAGACACTTCAGCCCCAGCATTTT. It translates to CASSLETLQPQHF.

This chain joins TRBV29-1 and TRBJ2-7; D perhaps matches TRBD2 (5 bases). This CDR3 spans 12 amino acids. In germline, CDR1 is SQVTM, CDR2 ANQGSEA. Trimming left V 4 bases short and J 3 bases short, with 10 bases between. Here the CDR3 reads CSVVLAGYEQYF. For the CDR3, the DNA is TGCAGCGTTGTCCTAGCAGGCTACGAGCAGTACTTC.

This sequence joins TRBV28 and TRBJ1-5; D might be TRBD1 (6 bases). Germline lookup yields CDR1 MDHEN and CDR2 SYDVKM. CDR3 length equals 16 residues. The V and J ends lost 6 bases and 6 bases respectively, with 21 bases between them. The CDR3 nucleotides read TGTGCCAGCAGGCAGGGGCAGGGAAAGCTTGGTCAGCCCCAGCATTTT. Its protein product is CASRQGQGKLGQPQHF.

The J gene is TRBJ1-1, the V gene TRBV6-5, with D possibly TRBD1 on 6 matching bases. The CDR3 sequence is 14 residues long. Germline V CDR1 and CDR2: MNHEY, SVGAGI. Trimming left V 6 bases short and J 1 base short, with 12 bases between. The DNA for the CDR3 is TGTGCCAGCAGCAAGGGGGTTAGGAACACTGAAGCTTTCTTT. It encodes CASSKGVRNTEAFF.

The chain couples TRBV7-2 to TRBJ2-5; D tentatively fits TRBD1 or TRBD2 (5 bases each). Per germline, CDR1 SGHTA and CDR2 FQGNSA. V gave up 0 bases and J gave up 11 bases, with 16 bases separating them. There are 14 residues in the CDR3. CDR3 bases: TGTGCCAGCAGCTTAGCGGACGGGACCCCGGGGCAGTACTTC. This codes for CASSLADGTPGQYF.

The chain employs TRBV5-1 and TRBJ2-5; either TRBD1 or TRBD2 may fit D (6 bases each). Germline loops: CDR1 SGHRS, CDR2 YFSETQ. This CDR3 has 15 amino acids. V was clipped by 0 bases and J by 5 bases, with 14 bases between them. This CDR3 is CASSLAGGRGETQYF. The DNA for the CDR3 is TGCGCCAGCAGCTTGGCCGGGGGCCGTGGGGAGACCCAGTACTTC.

The gene calls are TRBV19 and TRBJ1-1, with TRBD1 as a possible D gene (5 bases). The CDR3 runs to 14 residues. Trimming cost V 4 bases and J 1 base, with 10 bases left between them. CDR1 LNHDA and CDR2 SQIVND come from the germline V gene (reference sequence). CDR3 sequence (DNA): TGTGCCAGTAGTACCCAGGACAAGAACACTGAAGCTTTCTTT. Its protein product is CASSTQDKNTEAFF.